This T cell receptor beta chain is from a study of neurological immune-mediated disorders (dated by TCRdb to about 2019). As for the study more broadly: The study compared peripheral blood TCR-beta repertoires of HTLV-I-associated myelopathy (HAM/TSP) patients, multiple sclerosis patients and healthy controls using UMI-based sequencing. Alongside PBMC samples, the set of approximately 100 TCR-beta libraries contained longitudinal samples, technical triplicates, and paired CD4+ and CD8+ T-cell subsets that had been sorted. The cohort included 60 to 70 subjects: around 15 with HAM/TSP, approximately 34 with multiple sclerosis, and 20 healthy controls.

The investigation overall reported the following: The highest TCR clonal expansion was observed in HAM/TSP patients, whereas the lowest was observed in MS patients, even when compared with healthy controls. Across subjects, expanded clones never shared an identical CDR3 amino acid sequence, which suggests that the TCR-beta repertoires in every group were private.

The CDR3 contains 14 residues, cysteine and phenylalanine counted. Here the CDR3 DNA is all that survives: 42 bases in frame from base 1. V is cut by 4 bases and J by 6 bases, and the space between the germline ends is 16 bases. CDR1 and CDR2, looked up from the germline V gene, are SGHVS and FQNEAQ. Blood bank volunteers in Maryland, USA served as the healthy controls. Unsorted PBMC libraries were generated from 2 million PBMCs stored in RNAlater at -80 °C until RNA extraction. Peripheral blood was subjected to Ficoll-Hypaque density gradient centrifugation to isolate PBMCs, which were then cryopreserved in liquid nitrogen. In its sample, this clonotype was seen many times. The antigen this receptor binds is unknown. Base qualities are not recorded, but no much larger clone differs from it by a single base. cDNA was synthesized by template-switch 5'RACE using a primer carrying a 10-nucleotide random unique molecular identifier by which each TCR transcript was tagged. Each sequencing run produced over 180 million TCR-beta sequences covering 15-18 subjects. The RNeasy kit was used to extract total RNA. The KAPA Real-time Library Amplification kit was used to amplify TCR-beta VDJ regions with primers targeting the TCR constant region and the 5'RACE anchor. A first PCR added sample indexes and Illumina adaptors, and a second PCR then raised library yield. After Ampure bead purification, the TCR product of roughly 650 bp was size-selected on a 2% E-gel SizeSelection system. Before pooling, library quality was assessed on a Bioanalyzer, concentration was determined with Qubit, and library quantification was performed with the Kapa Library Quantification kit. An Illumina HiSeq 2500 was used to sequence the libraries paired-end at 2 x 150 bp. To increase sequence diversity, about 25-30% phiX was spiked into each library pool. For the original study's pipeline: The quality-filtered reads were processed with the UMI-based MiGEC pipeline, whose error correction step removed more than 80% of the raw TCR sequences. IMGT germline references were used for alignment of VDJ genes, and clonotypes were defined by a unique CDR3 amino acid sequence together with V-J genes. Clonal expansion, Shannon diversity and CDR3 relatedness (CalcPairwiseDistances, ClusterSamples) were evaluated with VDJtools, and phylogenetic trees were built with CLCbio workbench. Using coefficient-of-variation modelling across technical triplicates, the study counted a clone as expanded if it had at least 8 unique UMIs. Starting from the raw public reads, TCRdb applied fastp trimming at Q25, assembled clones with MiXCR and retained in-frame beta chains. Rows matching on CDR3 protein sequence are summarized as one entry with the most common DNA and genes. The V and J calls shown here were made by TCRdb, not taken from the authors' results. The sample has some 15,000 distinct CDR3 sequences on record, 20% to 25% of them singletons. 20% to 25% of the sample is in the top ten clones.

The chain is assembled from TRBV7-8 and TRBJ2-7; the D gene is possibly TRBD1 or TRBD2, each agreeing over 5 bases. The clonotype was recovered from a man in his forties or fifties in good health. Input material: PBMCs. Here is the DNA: TGTGCCAGCAGCTCGTCCGGGACCAGGAGCGAGCAGTACTTC. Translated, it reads CASSSSGTRSEQYF.